This T cell receptor (beta chain) appears in the sequencing data of a study of T cell repertoires in cytomegalovirus infection. Study in general: CMV infection plus the matching HLA type was flagged by public TCR beta signatures.

TCRdb re-called the reads through MiXCR, storing one row per CDR3 protein. The table shows 50,000 to 60,000 distinct CDR3 sequences, with around a fifth occurring only once. On this clonotype: Its antigen is unknown.

This sequence was found in a human donor in good health (CMV status not recorded). Some clones in this sample may be carry-over from other donors' samples. The starting material was CD8+ T cells from cultured PBMCs, obtained from culture after CMV antigen stimulation.

Here the CDR3 DNA reads TGTGCCAGCAGCCCTCCAGGTTTTACTAACTATGGCTACACCTTC. It is translated as CASSPPGFTNYGYTF. V is TRBV27 and J is TRBJ1-2; D remains unclear. From germline, CDR1 is MNHEY and CDR2 SMNVEV (reference sequence). The V end was cut by 6 bases, the J end by 0 bases, with 14 bases between. This CDR3 contains 15 residues.